At least ten counts were recorded for the clone carrying this T cell receptor beta chain. The antigen is undetermined. Unique molecular identifiers featured in how the TCRbeta library was prepared. TCRdb reprocessed the PCR reads via MiXCR and lists one record per CDR3 protein. The table lists over 120,000 distinct CDR3 sequences, about 9% of them singletons, with 15% to 20% in the top ten. Between the trimmed V and J ends, which lost 6 bases and 0 bases, there was a span of 8 bases. Germline V gene sequence: CDR1 MGHDK, CDR2 SYGVNS. There are 13 residues in the CDR3. The data originate from a study of T-cell reconstitution after alpha-beta-depleted transplantation in children. Study outcomes and limitations: For some patients, TCRbeta diversity was high at day 60 because of recipient T cells and thymic progenitors that survived.

This chain joins TRBV25-1 and TRBJ1-1, with D unclear. The sample was PBMCs, mostly from graft donor cells, taken 180 days after TCRalphabeta/CD19-depleted stem cell transplant. The source is a female patient aged 2-10 years who had a stem cell transplant for congenital amegakaryocytic thrombocytopenia, so the T cells may come from the graft donor. Here the CDR3 reads CASSGDLNTEAFF. The CDR3 DNA follows: TGTGCCAGCAGCGGAGACTTGAACACTGAAGCTTTCTTT.